Only a few counts were recorded for the clone carrying this TCR beta chain. Its target is unknown. The sample comes from a study of T-cell memory formation after mild COVID-19. Findings and caveats of the study: Confirmation of SARS-CoV-2 specificity was lacking for second-wave clones peaking day 37.

TCRdb redid the calling of the 5' RACE reads with MiXCR, one entry per CDR3 protein. The sample shows just over 400,000 distinct CDR3 sequences, 20% to 30% of them seen only once. V gave up 0 bases and J gave up 4 bases, with 15 bases separating them. This CDR3 has 16 amino acids. Germline V CDR1 and CDR2: MGHRA, YSYEKL. The material sequenced was PBMCs or a T cell subset sorted from them (not recorded which). This clonotype was obtained from an adult woman who had mild COVID-19 (a few samples of this study predate the infection). Cell type and time point are not known. V is TRBV4-1 and J is TRBJ1-2, with unresolved D. CDR3 amino acids: CASSQEVRSRGYGYTF. The CDR3 DNA is TGCGCCAGCAGCCAAGAGGTCCGATCCCGGGGCTATGGCTACACCTTC.